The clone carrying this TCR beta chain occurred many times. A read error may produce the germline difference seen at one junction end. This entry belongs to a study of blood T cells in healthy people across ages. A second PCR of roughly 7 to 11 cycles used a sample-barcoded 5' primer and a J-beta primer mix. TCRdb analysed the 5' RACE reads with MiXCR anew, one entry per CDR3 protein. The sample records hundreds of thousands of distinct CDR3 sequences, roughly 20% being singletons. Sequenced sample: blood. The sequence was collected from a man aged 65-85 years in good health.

The CDR3 DNA sequence: TGTGCCAGCAGCTTAGTCTCCGACGAGCAGTACTTC. Translation gives CASSLVSDEQYF. The genes are TRBV7-9 and TRBJ2-5; no firm D call. TRBJ2-7 explains the end of the DNA better; the J call may be wrong. CDR1 and CDR2 from the germline V gene are SEHNR and FQNEAQ (reference sequence). The CDR3 is made up of 12 amino acids.